This T cell receptor beta chain was documented in a study of Ad26.COV2.S vaccination and SARS-CoV-2 variants. Overall study context: Sample donor was a member of the COV1001 Ad26.COV2.S trial arm. Findings of the study overall: Spike-specific TCR breadth was greater in vaccine than placebo recipients.

The treatment: over 15 received Ad26.COV2.S at low or high dose, single or two shots; five or six received placebo; per-sample allocation not given. Repertoires come from day 63 after the first vaccine or placebo injection. TCRdb's table, derived via immunoSEQ multiplex PCR, lists solely in-frame clones and lacks some. The sample has 300,000 to 400,000 clones, 80% to 90% seen once. Trimming removed 3 bases from V and 7 bases from J; junction bases left unmatched: 15. The CDR3 extends over 16 amino acids. Germline values: CDR1 SGHNT, CDR2 YYREEE (reference sequence). A word on this clone: Its specificity is not known.

The starting material was peripheral blood, obtained in a trial of Ad26.COV2.S vaccine versus placebo. The TCR was taken from a person between 18 and 65 years old who received the Ad26.COV2.S COVID-19 vaccine or a placebo. This rearrangement joins TRBV5-4 to TRBJ2-7; 8 nucleotides align to TRBD2. CDR3 coding DNA: TGTGCCAGCAGCTGGGGTGATCGGGAGGGGAAGGAGGAGCAGTACTTC. Protein sequence: CASSWGDREGKEEQYF.